The 28 T cell receptor beta chains below were found in one sample sequenced in a study of identifying expanded T cells in peripheral blood. Produced via immunoSEQ multiplex PCR; TCRdb's table is partial and in-frame only. The sample has approximately 140,000 clones, approximately 86% seen once. Sequenced sample: blood. These TCRs come from a person aged 18 to 75 in good health.

The rearrangement links TRBV27 to TRBJ1-5; 11 positions agree with TRBD1. With V trimmed by 6 bases and J by 0 bases, 7 bases remained unmatched. CDR3 size: 17 residues. CDR1 is MNHEY, CDR2 SMNVEV, per germline (reference sequence). The CDR3 sequence: CASSRDRGSNSNQPQHF. In DNA, the CDR3 is TGTGCCAGCAGCAGGGACAGGGGGAGTAATAGCAATCAGCCCCAGCATTTT.

The CDR3 bases are TGTGCCAGCAGCTTAGCGCATGGAAAGACCCAGTACTTC. Its translation is CASSLAHGKTQYF. This sequence joins TRBV7-2 and TRBJ2-5; D is ambiguous. V dropped 0 bases and J dropped 6 bases, with 8 bases sitting between them. Germline-derived CDR1 and CDR2 are SGHTA and FQGNSA. This CDR3 is 13 amino acids long.

The chain employs TRBV5-4 and TRBJ2-5; 9 bases agree with TRBD2. The CDR3 loop spans 15 amino acids. From germline, CDR1 is SGHNT and CDR2 YYREEE (reference sequence). J was trimmed by 1 base and V by 4 bases; bases with no gene match: 5. The CDR3 DNA reads as TGTGCCAGCAGCGTGACTAGCGGAGTCCAAGAGACCCAGTACTTC. It yields the protein CASSVTSGVQETQYF. Full variable domain (rest looked up from reference TRBV5-4 and TRBJ2-5): ETGVTQSPTHLIKTRGQQVTLRCSSQSGHNTVSWYQQALGQGPQFIFQYYREEENGRGNFPPRFSGLQFPNYSSELNVNALELDDSALYLCASSVTSGVQETQYFGPGTRLLVL.

The chain couples TRBV30 to TRBJ1-1; D is undetermined. Trimming took 2 bases from V and 5 from J, leaving 6 bases between them. The CDR3 length is 11 residues. From germline, CDR1 is GTSNPN and CDR2 SVGIG (reference sequence). CDR3 sequence: CAWSRRTEAFF. The CDR3 DNA sequence: TGTGCCTGGAGTCGGAGGACTGAAGCTTTCTTT.

This sequence joins TRBV20-1 and TRBJ2-5; no definite D call. The CDR3 sequence is 10 residues long. The germline V and J ends were trimmed by 6 bases and 5 bases, with 7 bases remaining between them. Germline CDR1 DFQATT, CDR2 SNEGSKA (reference sequence). CDR3 loop: CSAPMETQYF. CDR3 DNA: TGCAGTGCCCCGATGGAGACCCAGTACTTC.

Here the CDR3 reads CASSRQPNTEAFF. The CDR3 coding sequence is TGTGCCAGCAGCCGACAGCCGAACACTGAAGCTTTCTTT. The gene calls are TRBV7-2 and TRBJ1-1; a possible D gene is TRBD1 (5 bases). From germline, CDR1 is SGHTA and CDR2 FQGNSA. Between the trimmed V and J ends, which lost 5 bases and 1 base, there was a span of 8 bases. The CDR3 contains 13 residues.

This clone was recorded only once. The sample carries other DNA sequences with the same CDR3. This chain uses TRBV27 with TRBJ1-2; possibly TRBD1 for D (5 bases). Germline V lookup: CDR1 MNHEY, CDR2 SMNVEV (reference sequence). V lost 2 bases and J 2 bases, leaving 6 bases between the germline ends. There are 13 residues in the CDR3. The CDR3 region has the DNA TGTGCCAGCAGTTTACGGGGGAACTATGGCTACACCTTC. It yields the protein CASSLRGNYGYTF.

The sample holds a few counts of this clone. The V and J genes are TRBV29-1 and TRBJ2-2; D call uncertain. Germline V gene data show CDR1 as SQVTM and CDR2 as ANQGSEA. The V end lost 7 bases, the J end lost 1 base, and 10 bases lay between the germline ends. The CDR3 totals 13 residues. The CDR3 loop is CSARSGNTGELFF. The CDR3 region has the DNA TGCAGCGCCCGTTCGGGGAACACCGGGGAGCTGTTTTTT.

The chain is built from TRBV27 and TRBJ2-1, with TRBD1 matching 11 bases. Unmatched junction bases numbered 13, after V lost 8 bases and J lost 7 bases. This CDR3 has 16 amino acids. CDR1 is MNHEY and CDR2 is SMNVEV in the germline V gene (reference sequence). The CDR3 bases are TGTGCCAGCTCCCAGCCCCAGGGACAGGGGGTAAATGAGCAGTTCTTC. Translating it yields CASSQPQGQGVNEQFF.

As for this clone: Compared with germline, one end of the junction differs, possibly owing to a read error. The rearrangement uses TRBV11-2 and TRBJ1-1, with D unresolved. The V gene's germline CDR1 is SGHAT and CDR2 FQNNGV. The CDR3 is 14 amino acids. In nucleotides, the CDR3 is TGTGCTAGCAGCTTGAACCCAGCGGACACTGAAGCTTTCTTT. This encodes CASSLNPADTEAFF.

The chain combines TRBV10-2 with TRBJ1-4; D gene ambiguous. Trimming removed 6 bases from V and 4 bases from J, with 12 bases in between. CDR3 length: 14 amino acids. The germline V gene has CDR1 WSHSY and CDR2 SAAADI. CDR3 bases: TGCGCCAGCAGACTCGGCAGCCTTAATGAAAAACTGTTTTTT. Translated: CASRLGSLNEKLFF.

The rearrangement links TRBV27 to TRBJ1-2, with D perhaps TRBD1 (5 bases). The V gene's germline CDR1 is MNHEY and CDR2 SMNVEV (reference sequence). This CDR3 has 14 amino acids. V gave up 3 bases and J gave up 2 bases, with 10 bases separating them. In DNA form, the CDR3 reads TGTGCCAGCAGTTTCCGCGGGACCAACTATGGCTACACCTTC. Amino acids: CASSFRGTNYGYTF.

This chain joins TRBV19 and TRBJ1-2; no firm D call. V was clipped by 6 bases and J by 2 bases, with 4 bases between them. The CDR3 consists of 11 residues. Germline V gene data show CDR1 as LNHDA and CDR2 as SQIVND (reference sequence). The CDR3 protein is CASSGNYGYTF. CDR3 DNA: TGTGCCAGTAGCGGGAACTATGGCTACACCTTC. The whole variable domain, filled in from reference TRBV19 and TRBJ1-2, reads DGGITQSPKYLFRKEGQNVTLSCEQNLNHDAMYWYRQDPGQGLRLIYYSQIVNDFQKGDIAEGYSVSREKKESFPLTVTSAQKNPTAFYLCASSGNYGYTFGSGTRLTVV.

Only a few counts were recorded for this clone. J is TRBJ2-5 and V is TRBV7-7, with unresolved D. The germline V gene has CDR1 SSHAT and CDR2 FNYEAQ (reference sequence). CDR3 size: 13 residues. Trimming took 3 bases from V and 1 from J, leaving 6 bases between them. The CDR3: CASSLSPQETQYF. The DNA for the CDR3 is TGTGCCAGCAGCTTGAGCCCCCAAGAGACCCAGTACTTC.

In this sample, this clone turned up a few times. This chain links TRBV7-3 with TRBJ1-3; D unclear. The germline V gene has CDR1 SGHTA and CDR2 FQGTGA. V lost 5 bases and J lost 4, with 15 bases in between. This CDR3 contains 15 residues. The CDR3 spells CASSPGPSLGNTIYF. CDR3 DNA: TGTGCCAGCAGCCCCGGCCCCTCTCTCGGAAACACCATATATTTT.

V is TRBV5-4 and J is TRBJ2-7; maybe TRBD2 (5 bases). V lost 2 bases to trimming and J lost 2 bases, with 8 bases between them. Germline V CDR1 and CDR2: SGHNT, YYREEE (reference sequence). The CDR3 has 13 residues. CDR3 amino acids: CASSLAVTYEQYF. CDR3 bases: TGTGCCAGCAGCTTAGCGGTCACCTACGAGCAGTACTTC.

V usage is TRBV2 and J usage is TRBJ1-4, with 7 bases aligning to TRBD1. Germline values: CDR1 SNHLY, CDR2 FYNNEI. The CDR3 runs 14 residues. Losses at the gene ends were 6 bases for V and 8 bases for J; bases not matched to a gene: 9. The CDR3 is CASSRQGSAEKLFF. The CDR3, as DNA: TGTGCCAGCAGCAGACAGGGATCTGCGGAAAAACTGTTTTTT.

CDR3 bases: TGTGCCAGCAGTAGGGCTCGAGCTTTCTTT. Residues: CASSRARAFF. The chain uses TRBV6-1 and TRBJ1-1; D unclear. CDR3 length: 10 residues. The V gene's germline CDR1 is MNHNS and CDR2 SASEGT. The V gene lost 5 bases and the J gene lost 10 bases, with 8 bases spanning the gap.

V usage is TRBV5-6 and J usage is TRBJ1-2, with a weak D call TRBD1 (6 bases). CDR3 length: 12 residues. Trimming pared 4 bases from V and 8 bases from J, leaving 12 bases between. CDR1 is SGHDT and CDR2 is YYEEEE in the germline V gene. CDR3 sequence (DNA): TGTGCCAGCAGCCGAGGGGGGGCCGGCTACACCTTC. Encoded protein: CASSRGGAGYTF.

The V call is TRBV6-5, the J call TRBJ2-7; no reliable D call. Trimming stripped 7 bases from V and 0 bases from J, with 16 bases between. The CDR3 has 15 residues. The germline V gene encodes CDR1 MNHEY and CDR2 SVGAGI. The CDR3 spells CASTTVKTDSYEQYF. In DNA form, the CDR3 reads TGTGCCAGCACTACAGTGAAGACGGACTCCTACGAGCAGTACTTC.

The chain joins TRBV30 to TRBJ2-7; a weak D match, TRBD1 (5 bases). This CDR3 is built from 13 residues. Trimming left V 5 bases short and J 2 bases short, with 13 bases between. The germline CDR1 and CDR2 sequences are GTSNPN and SVGIG (reference sequence). The CDR3 loop reads CAWAVETAYEQYF. The CDR3 nucleotides read TGTGCCTGGGCGGTGGAGACAGCCTACGAGCAGTACTTC.

This clone occurred once. The V call is TRBV5-1, the J call TRBJ2-3; 8 nucleotides match TRBD2. Germline V gene data show CDR1 as SGHRS and CDR2 as YFSETQ. The CDR3 is made up of 16 amino acids. J was trimmed by 6 bases and V by 4 bases; bases with no gene match: 13. DNA of the CDR3: TGCGCCAGCAGCGTACGAGCGGGGGCCCCCACGGATACGCAGTATTTT. Its translation: CASSVRAGAPTDTQYF. The variable domain in full, completed from reference TRBV5-1 and TRBJ2-3, reads KAGVTQTPRYLIKTRGQQVTLSCSPISGHRSVSWYQQTPGQGLQFLFEYFSETQRNKGNFPGRFSGRQFSNSRSEMNVSTLELGDSALYLCASSVRAGAPTDTQYFGPGTRLTVL.

V and J are TRBV7-2 and TRBJ1-2; D remains ambiguous. The V and J ends lost 4 bases and 0 bases respectively, with 9 bases between them. Germline CDR1 is SGHTA and CDR2 is FQGNSA. The CDR3 length is 14 residues. This CDR3 is CASSSAAANYGYTF. The CDR3 nucleotides read TGTGCCAGCAGCTCCGCCGCAGCTAACTATGGCTACACCTTC.

The chain employs TRBV18 and TRBJ1-5, with 7 bases identical to TRBD1. Germline V lookup: CDR1 KGHSH, CDR2 LQKENI. This CDR3 spans 14 amino acids. J was trimmed by 9 bases and V by 4 bases; bases with no gene match: 9. This CDR3 is CASSLGQVEGPQHF. In nucleotides, the CDR3 is TGTGCCAGCTCACTAGGACAGGTTGAGGGGCCCCAGCATTTT.

Remarks on this clone: A junction boundary mismatches the germline segment, possibly from a read error. V and J are TRBV7-9 and TRBJ2-5; D tentatively fits TRBD1 or TRBD2 (6 bases each). CDR1 is SEHNR and CDR2 is FQNEAQ in the germline V gene (reference sequence). This CDR3 is built from 14 residues. CDR3 coding DNA: TGTGCCAGCAGTTTAGGGGGGACCCAAGAGACCCAGTACTTC. This gives the protein CASSLGGTQETQYF.

The V and J genes are TRBV5-1 and TRBJ1-1, with D unclear. The germline V gene has CDR1 SGHRS and CDR2 YFSETQ. CDR3 length: 14 amino acids. Trimming took off 0 bases at V and 2 bases at J, with 8 bases between the two ends. This CDR3 is CASSLVMENTEAFF. The CDR3 bases are TGCGCCAGCAGCTTGGTGATGGAAAACACTGAAGCTTTCTTT. Supplemented by reference TRBV5-1 and TRBJ1-1, the full variable domain reads KAGVTQTPRYLIKTRGQQVTLSCSPISGHRSVSWYQQTPGQGLQFLFEYFSETQRNKGNFPGRFSGRQFSNSRSEMNVSTLELGDSALYLCASSLVMENTEAFFGQGTRLTVV.

This clone was seen just once. This chain's CDR3 is CSVERRDHNEQFF. The CDR3 DNA reads as TGCAGCGTTGAAAGGCGGGATCACAATGAGCAGTTCTTC. V is TRBV29-1 and J is TRBJ2-1, with D possibly TRBD2 on 6 matching bases. Per germline, CDR1 SQVTM and CDR2 ANQGSEA. This CDR3 comprises 13 residues. Trimming shortened V by 2 bases and J by 5 bases, and 10 bases separated the two germline ends.

V and J are TRBV6-1 and TRBJ2-1; maybe TRBD2 (6 bases). This CDR3 contains 17 residues. Germline CDR1 reads MNHNS; CDR2 reads SASEGT. Trimming took off 4 bases at V and 1 base at J, with 17 bases between the two ends. CDR3 bases: TGTGCCAGCAGTGTTATAATCGTGGCGGGGTCCTACAATGAGCAGTTCTTC. It translates to CASSVIIVAGSYNEQFF.